This entry lists 30 T cell receptor beta chains sequenced from one sample in a study of CD8 T cells in Susac syndrome. RNA totalling roughly 0.5 to 1 ug underwent reverse transcription with random hexamers. TCRdb re-called the immunoSEQ multiplex PCR reads through MiXCR, storing one row per CDR3 protein. The sample records about 190,000 distinct CDR3 sequences, 75% to 95% being singletons. Input material: CD4+ T cells from PBMCs. The receptors stem from a human donor with Susac syndrome.

The V gene is TRBV14, the J gene TRBJ1-3; no definite D call. This CDR3 is 20 amino acids long. Deletions cut 2 bases from V and 10 bases from J, with 33 bases between. Germline lookup yields CDR1 SGHDN and CDR2 FVKESK. CDR3 in amino acids: CASSQTITTDIAQVGSTIYF. DNA for the CDR3: TGTGCCAGCAGCCAAACGATAACGACCGACATCGCCCAAGTTGGTTCTACCATATATTTT.

The V gene is TRBV4-2, the J gene TRBJ1-2, with D unclear. Germline V gene data show CDR1 as LGHNA and CDR2 as YNFKEQ. CDR3 length: 17 residues. V lost 5 bases, J lost 1 base, and 20 bases lay in between. The CDR3 loop is CASSDNYDTSDNYGYTF. CDR3 DNA: TGTGCCAGCAGCGATAACTATGACACCTCGGATAACTATGGCTACACCTTC.

The V call is TRBV25-1, the J call TRBJ2-1, with TRBD1 identical over 7 bases. This CDR3 comprises 16 residues. The V segment lost 9 bases and the J segment 4 bases; nucleotides outside the gene matches: 15. The germline V gene encodes CDR1 MGHDK and CDR2 SYGVNS. The CDR3 DNA sequence: TGTGCCAGTGAATCCCCGTCCGGGACAGTTTACAATGAGCAGTTCTTC. Amino acids: CASESPSGTVYNEQFF.

The gene calls are TRBV27 and TRBJ1-5, with D possibly being TRBD1 (5 bases). This CDR3 has 16 residues. Germline-derived CDR1 and CDR2 are MNHEY and SMNVEV (reference sequence). Trimming removed 2 bases at V and 7 bases at J, with 18 bases between. This chain's CDR3 is CASSLIQGGVWQPQHF. The CDR3 DNA reads TGTGCCAGCAGTTTAATCCAGGGAGGCGTCTGGCAGCCCCAGCATTTT.

This rearrangement joins TRBV18 to TRBJ1-1; D unresolved. Trimming cost V 0 bases and J 0 bases, with 5 bases left between them. This CDR3 has 14 residues. CDR1 and CDR2 (germline): KGHSH, LQKENI. The DNA of the CDR3 is TGTGCCAGCTCACCACCGTCGGTGAACACTGAAGCTTTCTTT. As protein: CASSPPSVNTEAFF.

The rearrangement joins TRBV6-5 to TRBJ2-5; D perhaps matches TRBD1 (5 bases). This CDR3 spans 12 amino acids. V lost 7 bases and J 1 base, leaving 7 bases between the germline ends. Germline CDR1 reads MNHEY; CDR2 reads SVGAGI. CDR3 nucleotide sequence: TGTGCCAGCACAGGGCCCCAAGAGACCCAGTACTTC. It is translated as CASTGPQETQYF.

V and J are TRBV4-2 and TRBJ2-3, with no clear D. Germline V gene sequence: CDR1 LGHNA, CDR2 YNFKEQ. CDR3 length equals 13 residues. With 2 bases removed from V and 4 bases from J, the gap between germline ends came to 7 bases. The CDR3 bases are TGTGCCAGCAGCCAAACTAACCCAGATACGCAGTATTTT. It yields the protein CASSQTNPDTQYF.

The V call is TRBV5-1, the J call TRBJ2-3; D is possibly TRBD1 or TRBD2 (6 bases each). Germline V CDR1 and CDR2: SGHRS, YFSETQ. The CDR3 length is 14 residues. Trimming stripped 6 bases from V and 2 bases from J, with 13 bases between. DNA of the CDR3: TGCGCCAGCACCCAGACGGGGGCCACAGATACGCAGTATTTT. Its protein product is CASTQTGATDTQYF. The full variable domain, in which reference TRBV5-1 and TRBJ2-3 provide the parts outside the CDR3, is KAGVTQTPRYLIKTRGQQVTLSCSPISGHRSVSWYQQTPGQGLQFLFEYFSETQRNKGNFPGRFSGRQFSNSRSEMNVSTLELGDSALYLCASTQTGATDTQYFGPGTRLTVL.

This clonotype came up a few times. The junction differs from germline at one of its ends, possibly a read error. The V and J genes are TRBV18 and TRBJ1-1; D unclear. The CDR3 runs 13 residues. Germline V gene data show CDR1 as KGHSH and CDR2 as LQKENI. DNA for the CDR3: TGTGCCAGCTCAGATAGGGAGAACACTGAGGCTTTCTTT. This translates into CASSDRENTEAFF.

This clonotype was picked up one time. V is TRBV6-5 and J is TRBJ1-2; D uncertain. The CDR3 consists of 15 residues. Germline lookup yields CDR1 MNHEY and CDR2 SVGAGI. With 0 bases removed from V and 3 bases from J, the gap between germline ends came to 11 bases. The CDR3 sequence is CASSYSSRVDYGYTF. The CDR3 DNA is TGTGCCAGCAGTTACTCGAGTAGGGTCGACTATGGCTACACCTTC.

The V call is TRBV12-3 or TRBV12-4, the J call TRBJ2-3, with TRBD2 matching over 11 bases. The CDR3 has 16 residues. The V and J ends lost 6 bases and 5 bases, in that order; junction bases with no gene match: 10. As DNA, the CDR3 is TGTGCCAGCAGCCCGAACTTAGCGGGAGGGGTAGATACGCAGTATTTT. It yields the protein CASSPNLAGGVDTQYF.

The gene calls are TRBV15 and TRBJ2-7; D is unresolved. The CDR3 has 15 amino acids. Looked up from germline, CDR1 is LNHNV and CDR2 is YYDKDF (reference sequence). Trimming took off 0 bases at V and 2 bases at J, with 11 bases between the two ends. The CDR3 here is CATSRDRVPAYEQYF. In nucleotides, the CDR3 is TGTGCCACCAGCAGAGATCGGGTCCCGGCCTACGAGCAGTACTTC. Full variable domain (rest looked up from reference TRBV15 and TRBJ2-7): DAMVIQNPRYQVTQFGKPVTLSCSQTLNHNVMYWYQQKSSQAPKLLFHYYDKDFNNEADTPDNFQSRRPNTSFCFLDIRSPGLGDTAMYLCATSRDRVPAYEQYFGPGTRLTVT.

The CDR3, as DNA: TGTGCCAGCAGCCAAACGGAGGGGGCCTACAATGAGCAGTTCTTC. The encoded protein is CASSQTEGAYNEQFF. This chain uses TRBV4-2 with TRBJ2-1; D is tentatively TRBD1 or TRBD2 (6 bases each). V was shortened by 2 bases and J by 2 bases, with 10 bases between the two germline ends. From germline, CDR1 is LGHNA and CDR2 YNFKEQ. This CDR3 spans 15 amino acids.

This chain links TRBV29-1 with TRBJ1-2; D is uncertain. The germline V and J ends were trimmed by 1 base and 1 base, with 10 bases remaining between them. The CDR3 has 14 amino acids. The germline V gene has CDR1 SQVTM and CDR2 ANQGSEA. This CDR3 is CSVEVMGFNYGYTF. CDR3 DNA sequence: TGCAGCGTTGAAGTAATGGGATTTAACTATGGCTACACCTTC.

This clonotype was seen a single time. This rearrangement joins TRBV9 to TRBJ1-3; D not certain. Deletions cut 3 bases from V and 0 bases from J, with 19 bases between. Germline values: CDR1 SGDLS, CDR2 YYNGEE. This CDR3 has 18 amino acids. CDR3 sequence reads: CASSDTGWGPLSGNTIYF. The CDR3 region has the DNA TGTGCCAGCAGCGACACGGGTTGGGGTCCCCTCTCTGGAAACACCATATATTTT.

This chain links TRBV19 with TRBJ1-5; no reliable D call. The V and J ends lost 6 bases and 7 bases respectively, with 13 bases between them. The CDR3 contains 13 residues. Per germline, CDR1 LNHDA and CDR2 SQIVND (reference sequence). CDR3 residues: CASRETSAQPQHF. In DNA, the CDR3 is TGTGCCAGTAGGGAAACGAGTGCACAGCCCCAGCATTTT. Looking up the rest from reference TRBV19 and TRBJ1-5 gives the full variable domain: DGGITQSPKYLFRKEGQNVTLSCEQNLNHDAMYWYRQDPGQGLRLIYYSQIVNDFQKGDIAEGYSVSREKKESFPLTVTSAQKNPTAFYLCASRETSAQPQHFGDGTRLSIL.

J is TRBJ2-7 and V is TRBV30; D gene ambiguous. This CDR3 has 13 residues. Between the trimmed V and J ends, which lost 0 bases and 7 bases, there was a span of 13 bases. Germline V gives CDR1 GTSNPN, CDR2 SVGIG (reference sequence). The CDR3 protein is CAWSVREVREQYF. In DNA form, the CDR3 reads TGTGCCTGGAGTGTACGCGAGGTACGAGAGCAGTACTTC.

The chain couples TRBV20-1 to TRBJ2-1; 8 bases match TRBD2. Germline CDR1 DFQATT, CDR2 SNEGSKA (reference sequence). The CDR3 contains 12 residues. CDR3 nucleotides: TGCTCAGCGGGGGAAAACTACAATGAGCAGTTCTTC. Its protein product is CSAGENYNEQFF.

V gene TRBV6-1 combines with J gene TRBJ1-4; D is uncertain. V was clipped by 4 bases and J by 7 bases, with 7 bases between them. From germline, CDR1 is MNHNS and CDR2 SASEGT. The CDR3 extends over 12 amino acids. CDR3 amino acids: CASSGVAEKLFF. The DNA of the CDR3 is TGTGCCAGCAGTGGCGTCGCTGAAAAACTGTTTTTT.

This clonotype was seen a handful of times. The V call is TRBV5-4, the J call TRBJ2-7; D is perhaps TRBD2 (6 bases). CDR3 length equals 13 residues. CDR1 is SGHNT, CDR2 YYREEE, per germline (reference sequence). Trimming shortened V by 4 bases and J by 2 bases, and 10 bases separated the two germline ends. The CDR3 coding sequence is TGTGCCAGCAGCGCGGGACTGACCTACGAGCAGTACTTC. Its translation: CASSAGLTYEQYF.

The chain recombines TRBV19 with TRBJ2-1; TRBD1 matches at 9 bases. Germline V gene data show CDR1 as LNHDA and CDR2 as SQIVND (reference sequence). Trimming took 3 bases from V and 8 from J; bases not matched to a gene: 5. This CDR3 comprises 14 residues. CDR3 nucleotide sequence: TGTGCCAGTAGTATCGGACAGGGGAGGTATGAGCAGTTCTTC. Its protein is CASSIGQGRYEQFF.

This sequence joins TRBV19 and TRBJ2-3; 9 nucleotides agree with TRBD1. Germline V CDR1 and CDR2: LNHDA, SQIVND (reference sequence). CDR3 size: 18 residues. The trim removed 9 bases at V and 0 bases at J, leaving 16 bases unmatched. CDR3: CASPGTGSFRSSTDTQYF. The CDR3 DNA follows: TGTGCCAGCCCGGGGACAGGGAGTTTTAGATCCAGCACAGATACGCAGTATTTT.

V is TRBV10-1 and J is TRBJ1-5; no definite D call. The V end was cut by 3 bases, the J end by 6 bases, with 3 bases between. Germline CDR1 is WNHNN and CDR2 is SYGVQD (reference sequence). The CDR3 is 11 amino acids. The CDR3 sequence: CASSDCQPQHF. The CDR3 DNA reads TGCGCCAGCAGTGACTGTCAGCCCCAGCATTTT.

This rearrangement joins TRBV10-3 to TRBJ1-5, with D possibly TRBD1 on 5 matching bases. The CDR3 contains 15 residues. CDR1 is ENHRY and CDR2 is SYGVKD in the germline V gene. V was trimmed by 4 bases and J by 0 bases, leaving 10 bases between them. CDR3: CAISGGTASNQPQHF. CDR3 sequence (DNA): TGTGCCATCAGTGGTGGGACCGCTAGCAATCAGCCCCAGCATTTT.

The V gene is TRBV20-1, the J gene TRBJ2-6; no clear D. Germline values: CDR1 DFQATT, CDR2 SNEGSKA (reference sequence). This CDR3 is 14 amino acids long. Trimming shortened V by 2 bases and J by 1 base, and 6 bases separated the two germline ends. CDR3 protein: CSARFYSGANVLTF. CDR3 bases: TGCAGTGCTAGATTTTATTCTGGGGCCAACGTCCTGACTTTC.

This clonotype was picked up one time. The chain couples TRBV7-2 to TRBJ2-7; no firm D call. CDR1 SGHTA and CDR2 FQGNSA come from the germline V gene. Trimming stripped 5 bases from V and 3 bases from J, with 14 bases between. The CDR3 sequence is 14 residues long. CDR3 DNA sequence: TGTGCCAGCAGCCCCACCCGGAGTCGCTACGAGCAGTACTTC. Its protein is CASSPTRSRYEQYF.

The chain combines TRBV9 with TRBJ1-3; 7 bases align to TRBD1. The CDR3 has 14 amino acids. V lost 3 bases and J lost 2; bases outside the gene matches: 2. CDR1 and CDR2 (germline): SGDLS, YYNGEE. This CDR3 is CASSGGQTGNTIYF. The CDR3 DNA reads as TGTGCCAGCAGCGGGGGACAGACTGGAAACACCATATATTTT.

The rearrangement links TRBV7-6 to TRBJ2-1, with 10 bases that match TRBD2. CDR1 and CDR2 from the germline V gene are SGHVS and FNYEAQ. With 1 base clipped from V and 2 bases from J, the junction kept 2 bases outside the gene matches. The CDR3 runs to 16 residues. The CDR3 coding sequence is TGTGCCAGCAGCTTAGTAGCGGGGGGCACCTACAATGAGCAGTTCTTC. As protein: CASSLVAGGTYNEQFF.

The chain couples TRBV23-1 to TRBJ2-7, with 10 positions matching TRBD1. TRBV23-1 is given ORF status, its function remaining uncertain. This CDR3 has 11 amino acids. The CDR3 DNA sequence: TGCACCCCCGGACAGGGGGACGAGCAGTACTTC. Translating gives CTPGQGDEQYF.

This clonotype occurred once. The rearrangement links TRBV5-1 to TRBJ2-5; TRBD2 aligns across 8 bases. After removal of 4 bases from V and 4 bases from J, the junction contained 9 bases not matched to a gene. CDR1 and CDR2 from the germline V gene are SGHRS and YFSETQ. The CDR3 contains 15 residues. The CDR3 DNA reads as TGCGCCAGCAGCCCGGGAGTTCGGGGGGGAGAGACCCAGTACTTC. Translation: CASSPGVRGGETQYF.